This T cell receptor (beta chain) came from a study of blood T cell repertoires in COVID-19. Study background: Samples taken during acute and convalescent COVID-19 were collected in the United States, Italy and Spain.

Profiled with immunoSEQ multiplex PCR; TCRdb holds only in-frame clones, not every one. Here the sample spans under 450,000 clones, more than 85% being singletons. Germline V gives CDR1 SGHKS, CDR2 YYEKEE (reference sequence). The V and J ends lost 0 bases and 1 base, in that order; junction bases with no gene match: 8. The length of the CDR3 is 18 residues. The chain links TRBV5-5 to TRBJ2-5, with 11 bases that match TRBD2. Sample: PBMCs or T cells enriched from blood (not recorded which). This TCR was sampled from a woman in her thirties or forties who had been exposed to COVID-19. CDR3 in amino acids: CASSLEASGGPFQETQYF. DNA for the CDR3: TGTGCCAGCAGCTTGGAAGCTAGCGGGGGGCCCTTCCAAGAGACCCAGTACTTC.